A selection of T cell receptor beta chains follows, all from one sample in a study of vaccination effects on CD4 cells after COVID-19. Antigens of these TCRs are unknown. Clones were read by immunoSEQ multiplex PCR, and TCRdb kept only the in-frame ones, dropping some. The repertoire holds roughly 68,000 clones, with under 80% as singletons. This sample comprised CD4+ T cells from PBMCs cultured without peptide, obtained before COVID-19 vaccination. These receptors all come from a human donor who had a prior SARS-CoV-2 infection. CDR3s include the opening cysteine and the closing phenylalanine or tryptophan. The D gene is left open where the match is weak. Size is omitted from some rows. Given values are once, few, many or a class for expanded clones.

TRBD2 TRBJ2-2 - TRBV7-3 CASSPPSGVDTGELFF TGTGCCAGCAGCCCACCTAGCGGTGTGGACACCGGGGAGCTGTTTTTT
- TRBJ1-2 - TRBV12-5 CASGFPDRPNYGYTF TGTGCTAGTGGTTTCCCGGACCGACCTAACTATGGCTACACCTTC
- TRBJ1-2 - TRBV7-2 CASSPTTGNYGYTF TGTGCCAGCAGCCCGACGACAGGAAACTATGGCTACACCTTC
- TRBJ1-2 - TRBV7-9 CASSPTLGAWGYTF TGTGCCAGCAGCCCCACGTTGGGCGCCTGGGGCTACACCTTC
- TRBJ1-3 medium-sized TRBV6-2/TRBV6-3 CASSNTRLGNTIYF TGTGCCAGCAGCAACACCCGCTTGGGAAACACCATATATTTT
- TRBJ2-5 medium-sized TRBV3-1/TRBV3-2 CASSQEGLLTQYF TGTGCCAGCAGCCAGGAGGGGCTCTTGACCCAGTACTTC
TRBD2 TRBJ2-7 once TRBV11-3 CASSPLAGGYEQYF TGTGCCAGCAGCCCTCTAGCGGGAGGATACGAGCAGTACTTC
TRBD2 TRBJ2-3 - TRBV4-3 CASSPWTSGTDTQYF TGCGCCAGCAGCCCTTGGACTAGCGGCACAGATACGCAGTATTTT
- TRBJ2-3 once TRBV30 CAWNVGNTDTQYF TGTGCCTGGAATGTCGGAAACACAGATACGCAGTATTTT
- TRBJ2-4 - TRBV19 CASSIGRRGLQYF TGTGCCAGTAGTATTGGGAGGCGGGGTCTTCAGTACTTC
TRBD1 TRBJ2-7 - TRBV12-3/TRBV12-4 CASSFGQGDEQYF TGTGCCAGCAGTTTTGGCCAGGGGGACGAGCAGTACTTC
- TRBJ2-7 - TRBV7-9 CASSPNTANLQYF TGTGCCAGCAGCCCAAACACGGCGAATCTGCAGTACTTC
- TRBJ2-7 once TRBV18 CASSPAVAAEQYF TGTGCCAGCTCACCCGCCGTCGCAGCCGAGCAGTACTTC
- TRBJ1-3 - TRBV6-5 CASGLFGGSGNTIYF TGTGCCAGCGGACTGTTCGGGGGCTCTGGAAACACCATATATTTT
TRBD1 TRBJ2-7 few TRBV7-2 CASSLVGDRAYEQYF TGTGCCAGCAGCTTAGTGGGGGACAGAGCCTACGAGCAGTACTTC